The entry that follows covers one T cell receptor (beta chain) sequence. Measured with immunoSEQ multiplex PCR; TCRdb has only the in-frame clones, and not every one. This sample has about 310,000 clones, with roughly 80% found just once. CDR3 size: 17 residues. Losses at the gene ends were 5 bases for V and 9 bases for J; bases not matched to a gene: 14. CDR1 MDHEN and CDR2 SYDVKM come from the germline V gene. This record belongs to a study of cytotoxic CD8 clonotypes in ibrutinib-treated CLL. For TCR beta libraries, around 2 micrograms of genomic DNA were obtained from cryopreserved PBMCs. The sequenced sample was PBMCs, obtained before ibrutinib treatment. The chain carries TRBV28 and TRBJ2-1, with 12 nucleotides matching TRBD2. This TCR derives from a human donor with chronic lymphocytic leukemia. Here the CDR3 reads CASSRRLAGDTTTEQFF. CDR3 DNA: TGTGCCAGCAGTCGTAGACTAGCGGGAGATACTACAACTGAGCAGTTCTTC.